This TCR beta chain was profiled in a study of T cell repertoires in cytomegalovirus infection (dated by TCRdb to between 2018 and 2021). Regarding the complete study: The HLA type of each donor mattered for the analysis, because public TCR beta signatures pointed to carriage of CMV infection along with the matching HLA type. Overall results and qualifications from the work: The ex vivo response was dominated by HLA-C-restricted CMV-specific TCR beta clonotypes, and the single most frequent clonotype in two of eight donors was supplied by these HLA-C-restricted clonotypes. In both this cohort and an independent cohort of 350 or so donors, the cumulative frequency of public TCR beta family members distinguished carriers of CMV infection plus the relevant HLA type.

For sequencing, an Illumina HiSeq 1500 was employed. TCRdb handled the public reads itself, with Q25 trimming in fastp and clone calling in MiXCR, and kept productive beta chains. Each record represents a unique CDR3 protein, reported with the most common genes and DNA among its rows. For this sample the table gives around 440,000 distinct CDR3 sequences, of which 11% were detected only once. 9.5% to 13% of the sample lies in the top ten. The CDR3, cysteine through phenylalanine, is 16 amino acids long. Left in the record is the CDR3 DNA by itself, 48 bases read in frame from the first base. Trimming costs V 1 base and J 9 bases, and their ends lie 19 bases apart. The germline V gene (reference sequence) sets CDR1 to LGHDT and CDR2 to YNNKEL. This clonotype was seen more than once but under ten times. It lacks a known antigen. Base-call qualities are not available, and no considerably larger clone is one nucleotide away.

The rearranged segments are TRBV3-1 and TRBJ2-1, with the D gene uncertain. The origin of this receptor is a human donor in good health (CMV status not recorded). Some clones in this sample may be carry-over from other donors' samples. Sample: PBMCs. Here the CDR3 is given as CASSQGNAGYGGEQFF. The bases read TGTGCCAGCAGCCAAGGAAATGCAGGATACGGTGGTGAGCAGTTCTTC.